A single sample gave rise to the 11 T cell receptor beta chains below, sequenced in a study of technical replicates of blood from several donors. The repertoire was sequenced with immunoSEQ multiplex PCR; TCRdb's copy has only in-frame clones and lacks some. This table has over 75,000 clones, about 97% appearing once. The sample consisted of T cells isolated from PBMCs. All receptors derive from a human donor in good health.

This rearrangement joins TRBV2 to TRBJ2-5; 15 bases align to TRBD2. Unmatched junction bases numbered 1, after V lost 3 bases and J lost 2 bases. Germline V CDR1 and CDR2: SNHLY, FYNNEI. The CDR3 runs 16 residues. CDR3 sequence reads: CASSEGLAGGQETQYF. For the CDR3, the DNA is TGTGCCAGCAGTGAGGGACTAGCGGGGGGACAAGAGACCCAGTACTTC.

The J gene is TRBJ1-1, the V gene TRBV29-1, with no clear D. Germline V gene data show CDR1 as SQVTM and CDR2 as ANQGSEA. V shed 7 bases and J shed 0 bases, with 12 bases lying between them. The CDR3 length is 13 residues. CDR3 sequence (DNA): TGCAGCGGTGGAGGTCCCATGAACACTGAAGCTTTCTTT. This sequence encodes CSGGGPMNTEAFF.

This chain uses TRBV28 with TRBJ2-2; TRBD1 is a possible D gene (5 bases). The germline CDR1 and CDR2 sequences are MDHEN and SYDVKM. This CDR3 comprises 13 residues. V was trimmed by 5 bases and J by 5 bases, leaving 9 bases between them. CDR3 nucleotide sequence: TGTGCCAGCAGTGGACCAGGGACCGGGGAGCTGTTTTTT. It yields the protein CASSGPGTGELFF.

This chain links TRBV4-1 with TRBJ1-1, with TRBD1 as a possible D gene (6 bases). Looked up from germline, CDR1 is MGHRA and CDR2 is YSYEKL. The V end was cut by 4 bases, the J end by 3 bases, with 15 bases between. CDR3 length equals 15 residues. The CDR3 loop reads CASSRNADSYTEAFF. The CDR3 coding sequence is TGCGCCAGCAGCCGGAACGCGGACAGTTACACTGAAGCTTTCTTT.

The chain combines TRBV10-3 with TRBJ1-2, with TRBD1 matching over 7 bases. Germline values: CDR1 ENHRY, CDR2 SYGVKD. The CDR3 covers 14 residues. Trimming removed 5 bases from V and 4 bases from J; junction bases left unmatched: 7. For the CDR3, the DNA is TGTGCCATCAGTAAAGAGACAGGGTTCTATGGCTACACCTTC. It translates to CAISKETGFYGYTF.

The chain joins TRBV29-1 to TRBJ1-1; D uncertain. Germline assignment: CDR1 SQVTM and CDR2 ANQGSEA. The CDR3 spans 13 residues. CDR3 DNA: TGCACGAGCGGGGAGGGAGCGATCGCTGAAGCTTTCTTT. Its translation: CTSGEGAIAEAFF.

The chain carries TRBV7-6 and TRBJ2-7; 8 nucleotides align to TRBD1. Germline trimming cut 3 bases from V and 2 bases from J; bases unmatched to any gene: 0. The CDR3 is 13 residues long. CDR1 and CDR2 from the germline V gene are SGHVS and FNYEAQ. CDR3: CASSLTGAYEQYF. CDR3 bases: TGTGCCAGCAGCTTGACAGGGGCCTACGAGCAGTACTTC.

In its sample, this clone was seen once. The J gene is TRBJ2-7, the V gene TRBV5-4; 9 bases agree with TRBD1. This CDR3 spans 14 amino acids. Germline V gene lookup returns CDR1 SGHNT and CDR2 YYREEE (reference sequence). The V segment lost 3 bases and the J segment 4 bases; nucleotides outside the gene matches: 5. The CDR3 spells CASSSPGTGYEQYF. For the CDR3, the DNA is TGTGCCAGCAGCTCTCCCGGGACAGGGTACGAGCAGTACTTC.

The gene calls are TRBV5-1 and TRBJ2-3; maybe TRBD1 (7 bases). In germline, CDR1 is SGHRS, CDR2 YFSETQ. This CDR3 comprises 17 residues. The V end was cut by 2 bases, the J end by 2 bases, with 18 bases between. Here the CDR3 reads CASSLVAGGHPTDTQYF. Written as DNA, the CDR3 is TGCGCCAGCAGCTTAGTAGCAGGGGGGCACCCCACAGATACGCAGTATTTT.

CDR3 coding DNA: TGTGCCAGCAAGTCGGCGGGGAACACTGAAGCTTTCTTT. It translates to CASKSAGNTEAFF. V and J are TRBV28 and TRBJ1-1; D gene ambiguous. The CDR3 has 13 residues. Per germline, CDR1 MDHEN and CDR2 SYDVKM. V lost 7 bases to trimming and J lost 1 base, with 10 bases between them.

This chain connects TRBV13 to TRBJ1-2; a weak D match, TRBD1 (5 bases). The CDR3 extends over 15 amino acids. V shed 5 bases and J shed 5 bases, with 18 bases lying between them. In germline, CDR1 is PRHDT, CDR2 FYEKMQ (reference sequence). The CDR3 here is CASSPPGGGVYGYTF. The CDR3 DNA is TGTGCCAGCAGCCCCCCCGGCGGGGGGGTATATGGCTACACCTTC.